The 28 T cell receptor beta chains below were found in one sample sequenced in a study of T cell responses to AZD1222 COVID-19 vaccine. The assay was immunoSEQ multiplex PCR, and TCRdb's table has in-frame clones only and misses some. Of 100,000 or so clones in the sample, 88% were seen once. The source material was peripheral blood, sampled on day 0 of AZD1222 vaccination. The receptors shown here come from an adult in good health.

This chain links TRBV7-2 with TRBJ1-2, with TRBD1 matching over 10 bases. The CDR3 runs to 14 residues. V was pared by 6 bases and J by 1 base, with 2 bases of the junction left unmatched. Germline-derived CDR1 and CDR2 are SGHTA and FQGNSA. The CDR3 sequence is CASSRDRGNYGYTF. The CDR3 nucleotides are TGTGCCAGCAGTCGGGACAGGGGTAACTATGGCTACACCTTC.

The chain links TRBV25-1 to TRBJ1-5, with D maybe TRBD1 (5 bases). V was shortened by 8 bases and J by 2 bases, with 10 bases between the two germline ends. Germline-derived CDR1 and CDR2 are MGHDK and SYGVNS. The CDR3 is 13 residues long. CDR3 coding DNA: TGTGCCAGCGGGACCCAGGGCAATCAGCCCCAGCATTTT. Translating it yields CASGTQGNQPQHF.

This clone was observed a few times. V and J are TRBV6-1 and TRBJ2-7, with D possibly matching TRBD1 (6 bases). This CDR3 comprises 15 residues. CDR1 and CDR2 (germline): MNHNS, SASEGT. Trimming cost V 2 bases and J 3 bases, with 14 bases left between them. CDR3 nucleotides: TGTGCCAGCAGTGAAACAGGGCAGACTTTCTACGAGCAGTACTTC. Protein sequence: CASSETGQTFYEQYF.

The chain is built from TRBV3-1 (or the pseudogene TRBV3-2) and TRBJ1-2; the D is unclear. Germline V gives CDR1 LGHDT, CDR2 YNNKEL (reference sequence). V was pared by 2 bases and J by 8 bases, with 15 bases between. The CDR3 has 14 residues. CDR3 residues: CASSQTEVAEGYTF. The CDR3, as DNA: TGTGCCAGCAGCCAAACTGAGGTGGCGGAAGGCTACACCTTC.

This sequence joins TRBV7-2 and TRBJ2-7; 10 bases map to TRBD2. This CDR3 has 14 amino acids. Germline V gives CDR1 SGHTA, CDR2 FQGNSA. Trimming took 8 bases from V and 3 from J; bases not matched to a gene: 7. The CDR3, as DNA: TGTGCCAGCGGAGGGACTAGCGACGGCTACGAGCAGTACTTC. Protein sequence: CASGGTSDGYEQYF.

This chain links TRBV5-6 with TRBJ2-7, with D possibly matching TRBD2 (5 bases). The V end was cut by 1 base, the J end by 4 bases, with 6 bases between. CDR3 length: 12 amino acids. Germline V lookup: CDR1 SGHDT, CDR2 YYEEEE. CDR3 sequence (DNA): TGTGCCAGCAGCTTGCGGAGGTACGAGCAGTACTTC. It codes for CASSLRRYEQYF.

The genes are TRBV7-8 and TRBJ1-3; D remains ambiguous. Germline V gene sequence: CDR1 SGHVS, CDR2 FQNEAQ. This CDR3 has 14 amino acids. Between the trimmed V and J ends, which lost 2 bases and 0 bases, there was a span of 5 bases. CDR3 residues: CASSLQISGNTIYF. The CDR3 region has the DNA TGTGCCAGCAGCTTACAGATCTCTGGAAACACCATATATTTT.

CDR3 in amino acids: CATSDPRTDGYTF. CDR3 DNA: TGTGCCACCAGTGACCCACGGACGGATGGCTACACCTTC. The genes are TRBV24-1 and TRBJ1-2; D is unclear. The CDR3 totals 13 residues. V gave up 4 bases and J gave up 6 bases, with 11 bases separating them. CDR1 and CDR2 from the germline V gene are KGHDR and SFDVKD.

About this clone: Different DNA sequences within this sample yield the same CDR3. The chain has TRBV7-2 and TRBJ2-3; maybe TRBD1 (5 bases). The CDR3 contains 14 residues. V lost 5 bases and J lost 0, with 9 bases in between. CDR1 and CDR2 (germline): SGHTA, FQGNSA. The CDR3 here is CASSLTASTDTQYF. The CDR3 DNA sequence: TGTGCCAGCAGCCTGACAGCTAGCACAGATACGCAGTATTTT.

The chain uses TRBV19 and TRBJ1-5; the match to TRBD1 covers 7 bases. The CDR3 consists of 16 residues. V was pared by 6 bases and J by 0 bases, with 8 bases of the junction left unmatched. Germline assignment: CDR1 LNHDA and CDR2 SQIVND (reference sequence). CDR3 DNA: TGTGCCAGTAGAGACAGGGTCTACCGTAGCAATCAGCCCCAGCATTTT. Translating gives CASRDRVYRSNQPQHF.

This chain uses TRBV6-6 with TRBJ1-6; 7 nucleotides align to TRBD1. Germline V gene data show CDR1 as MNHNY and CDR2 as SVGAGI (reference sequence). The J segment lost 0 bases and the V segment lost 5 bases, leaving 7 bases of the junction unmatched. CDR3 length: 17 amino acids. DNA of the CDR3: TGTGCCAGCAGTCTACAGGGGTTGAGCTCCTATAATTCACCCCTCCACTTT. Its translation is CASSLQGLSSYNSPLHF.

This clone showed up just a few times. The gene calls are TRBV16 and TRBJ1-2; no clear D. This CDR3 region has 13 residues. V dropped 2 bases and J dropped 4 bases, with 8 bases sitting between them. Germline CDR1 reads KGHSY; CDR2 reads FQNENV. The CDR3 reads CASSQGSAYGYTF. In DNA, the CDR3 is TGTGCCAGCAGCCAAGGATCGGCCTATGGCTACACCTTC.

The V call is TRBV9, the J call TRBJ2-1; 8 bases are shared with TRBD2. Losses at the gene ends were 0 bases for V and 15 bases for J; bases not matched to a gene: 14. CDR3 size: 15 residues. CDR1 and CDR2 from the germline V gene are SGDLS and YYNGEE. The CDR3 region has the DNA TGTGCCAGCAGCGTAGATGCCAGCGGGGGCTCCAGTGGGTTCTTC. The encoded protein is CASSVDASGGSSGFF. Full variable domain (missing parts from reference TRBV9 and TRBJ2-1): DSGVTQTPKHLITATGQRVTLRCSPRSGDLSVYWYQQSLDQGLQFLIQYYNGEERAKGNILERFSAQQFPDLHSELNLSSLELGDSALYFCASSVDASGGSSGFFGPGTRLTVL.

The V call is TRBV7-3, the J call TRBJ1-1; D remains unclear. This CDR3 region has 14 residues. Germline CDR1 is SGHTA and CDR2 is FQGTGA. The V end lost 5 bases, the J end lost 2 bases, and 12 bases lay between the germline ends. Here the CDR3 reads CASSPRADNTEAFF. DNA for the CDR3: TGTGCCAGCAGCCCCCGGGCAGACAACACTGAAGCTTTCTTT.

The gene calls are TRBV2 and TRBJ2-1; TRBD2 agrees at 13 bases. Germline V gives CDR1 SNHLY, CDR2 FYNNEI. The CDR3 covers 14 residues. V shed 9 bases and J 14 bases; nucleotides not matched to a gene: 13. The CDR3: CARRTSGSFHGEFF. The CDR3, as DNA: TGTGCCAGAAGGACTAGCGGGAGTTTCCATGGAGAGTTCTTC.

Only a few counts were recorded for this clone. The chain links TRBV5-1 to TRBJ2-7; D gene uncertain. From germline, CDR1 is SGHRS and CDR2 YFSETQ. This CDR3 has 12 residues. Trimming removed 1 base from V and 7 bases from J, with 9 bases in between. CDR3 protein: CASSLKGFEQYF. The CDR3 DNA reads TGCGCCAGCAGCTTGAAGGGTTTTGAGCAGTACTTC.

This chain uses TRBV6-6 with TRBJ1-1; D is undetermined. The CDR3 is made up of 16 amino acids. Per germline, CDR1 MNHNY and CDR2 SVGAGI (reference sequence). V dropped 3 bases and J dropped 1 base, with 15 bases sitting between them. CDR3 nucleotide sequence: TGTGCCAGCAGTTATTCCTCCAGCCCAGGGAACACTGAAGCTTTCTTT. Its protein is CASSYSSSPGNTEAFF.

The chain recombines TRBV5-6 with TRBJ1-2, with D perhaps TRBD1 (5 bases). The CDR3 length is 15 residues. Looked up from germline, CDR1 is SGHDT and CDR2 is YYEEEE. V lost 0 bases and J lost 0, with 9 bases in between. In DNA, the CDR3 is TGTGCCAGCAGCTTGGGTGGACACACTAACTATGGCTACACCTTC. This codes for CASSLGGHTNYGYTF. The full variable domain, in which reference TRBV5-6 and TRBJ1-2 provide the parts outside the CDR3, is DAGVTQSPTHLIKTRGQQVTLRCSPKSGHDTVSWYQQALGQGPQFIFQYYEEEERQRGNFPDRFSGHQFPNYSSELNVNALLLGDSALYLCASSLGGHTNYGYTFGSGTRLTVV.

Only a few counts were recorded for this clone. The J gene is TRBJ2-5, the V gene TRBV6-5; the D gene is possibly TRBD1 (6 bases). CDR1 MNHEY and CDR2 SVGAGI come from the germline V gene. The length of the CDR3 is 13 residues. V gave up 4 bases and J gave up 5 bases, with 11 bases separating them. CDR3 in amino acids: CASSSDSRETQYF. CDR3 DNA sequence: TGTGCCAGCAGTTCGGACAGTCGGGAGACCCAGTACTTC.

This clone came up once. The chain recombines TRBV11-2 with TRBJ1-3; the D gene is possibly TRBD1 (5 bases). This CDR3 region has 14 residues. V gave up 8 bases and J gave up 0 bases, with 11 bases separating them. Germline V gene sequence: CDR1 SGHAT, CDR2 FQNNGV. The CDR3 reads CASGLGASGNTIYF. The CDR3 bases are TGTGCCAGCGGCCTTGGGGCCTCTGGAAACACCATATATTTT.

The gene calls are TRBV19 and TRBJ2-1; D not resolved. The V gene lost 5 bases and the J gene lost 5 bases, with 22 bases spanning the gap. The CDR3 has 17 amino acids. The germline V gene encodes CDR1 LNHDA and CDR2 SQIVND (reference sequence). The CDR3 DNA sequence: TGTGCCAGTAGTCTCCCTTCCCTGCTAGGCGTCGACAATGAGCAGTTCTTC. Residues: CASSLPSLLGVDNEQFF. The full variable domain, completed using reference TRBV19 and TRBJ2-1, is DGGITQSPKYLFRKEGQNVTLSCEQNLNHDAMYWYRQDPGQGLRLIYYSQIVNDFQKGDIAEGYSVSREKKESFPLTVTSAQKNPTAFYLCASSLPSLLGVDNEQFFGPGTRLTVL.

The chain's CDR3 is CASRPGGISGNEQFF. The CDR3 DNA reads as TGTGCCAGCAGGCCAGGGGGCATTTCAGGCAATGAGCAGTTCTTC. The chain recombines TRBV27 with TRBJ2-1, with 8 bases lining up with TRBD1. There are 15 residues in the CDR3. V lost 6 bases to trimming and J lost 6 bases; unmatched junction nucleotides: 10. Germline V gives CDR1 MNHEY, CDR2 SMNVEV (reference sequence).

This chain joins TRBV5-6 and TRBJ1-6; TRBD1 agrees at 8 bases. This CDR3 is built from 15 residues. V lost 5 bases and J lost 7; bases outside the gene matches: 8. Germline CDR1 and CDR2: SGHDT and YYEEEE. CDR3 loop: CASRRTGLGNSPLHF. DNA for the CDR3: TGTGCCAGCAGGCGGACAGGGTTAGGCAATTCACCCCTCCACTTT.

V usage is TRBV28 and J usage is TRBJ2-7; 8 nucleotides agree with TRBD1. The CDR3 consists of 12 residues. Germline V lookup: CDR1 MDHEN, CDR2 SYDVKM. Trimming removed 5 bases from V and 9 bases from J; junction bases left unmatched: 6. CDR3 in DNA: TGTGCCAGCAGTGGGGACAGGCCGGCGCAGTACTTC. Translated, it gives CASSGDRPAQYF.

CDR3 bases: TGTGCCAGTAGTACCGTCTACAGGGATGGCTACACCTTC. Translating it yields CASSTVYRDGYTF. The chain recombines TRBV19 with TRBJ1-2; TRBD1 might be the D (6 bases). The germline gives CDR1 LNHDA, CDR2 SQIVND (reference sequence). Trimming shortened V by 4 bases and J by 6 bases, and 12 bases separated the two germline ends. This CDR3 has 13 residues. Drawing the rest from reference TRBV19 and TRBJ1-2, the complete variable domain is DGGITQSPKYLFRKEGQNVTLSCEQNLNHDAMYWYRQDPGQGLRLIYYSQIVNDFQKGDIAEGYSVSREKKESFPLTVTSAQKNPTAFYLCASSTVYRDGYTFGSGTRLTVV.

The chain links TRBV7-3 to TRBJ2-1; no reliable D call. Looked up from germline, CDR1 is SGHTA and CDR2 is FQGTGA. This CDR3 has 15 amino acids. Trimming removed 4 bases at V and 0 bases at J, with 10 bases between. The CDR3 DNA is TGTGCCAGCAGCTACGACCATGACTCCTACAATGAGCAGTTCTTC. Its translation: CASSYDHDSYNEQFF. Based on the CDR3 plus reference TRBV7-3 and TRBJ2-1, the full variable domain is GAGVSQTPSNKVTEKGKYVELRCDPISGHTALYWYRQSLGQGPEFLIYFQGTGAADDSGLPNDRFFAVRPEGSVSTLKIQRTERGDSAVYLCASSYDHDSYNEQFFGPGTRLTVL.

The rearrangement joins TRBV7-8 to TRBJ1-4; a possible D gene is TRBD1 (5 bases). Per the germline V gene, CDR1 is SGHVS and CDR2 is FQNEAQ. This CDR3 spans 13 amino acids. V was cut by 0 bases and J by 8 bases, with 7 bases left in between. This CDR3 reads CASSLAGREKLFF. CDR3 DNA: TGTGCCAGCAGCTTAGCGGGGCGGGAAAAACTGTTTTTT.

The CDR3 reads CASSLANSLNSPLHF. In nucleotides, the CDR3 is TGTGCCAGCAGCTTAGCAAACAGCTTAAATTCACCCCTCCACTTT. J is TRBJ1-6 and V is TRBV7-6, with D hard to call. CDR3 length equals 15 residues. Germline CDR1 reads SGHVS; CDR2 reads FNYEAQ. Trimming removed 0 bases from V and 7 bases from J, with 10 bases in between.